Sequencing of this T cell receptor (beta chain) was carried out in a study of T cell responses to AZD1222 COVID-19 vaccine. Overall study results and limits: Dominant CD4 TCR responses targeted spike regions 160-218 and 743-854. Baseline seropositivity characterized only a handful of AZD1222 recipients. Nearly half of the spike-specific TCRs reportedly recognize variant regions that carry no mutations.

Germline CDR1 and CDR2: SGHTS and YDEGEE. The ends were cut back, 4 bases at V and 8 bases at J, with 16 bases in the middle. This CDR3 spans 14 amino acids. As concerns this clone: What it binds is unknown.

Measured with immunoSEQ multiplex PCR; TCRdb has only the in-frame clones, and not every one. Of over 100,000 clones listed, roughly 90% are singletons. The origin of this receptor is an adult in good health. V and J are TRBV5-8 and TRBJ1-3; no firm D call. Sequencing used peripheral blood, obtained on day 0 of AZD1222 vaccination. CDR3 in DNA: TGTGCCAGCAGCCTCGGCAGCCATGCAGACACCATATATTTT. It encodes CASSLGSHADTIYF.